The 14 T cell receptor beta chains below were found in one sample sequenced in a study of cytomegalovirus exposure and HLA in healthy donors. PCR amplification relied on 60 Vbeta primers (plus 13 Jbeta primers). Clones were read by immunoSEQ multiplex PCR, and TCRdb kept only the in-frame ones, dropping some. The sample has approximately 110,000 clones; around three quarters are singletons. Sequencing used PBMCs. The receptors originated from a female donor in good health and CMV-seropositive.

This clone was recorded only once. The chain combines TRBV6-5 with TRBJ2-2; tentatively, D is TRBD2 (6 bases). CDR3 length: 15 amino acids. The germline V gene has CDR1 MNHEY and CDR2 SVGAGI. The ends were cut back, 6 bases at V and 4 bases at J, with 15 bases in the middle. As DNA, the CDR3 is TGTGCCAGCAGACTAGCCTGGGGGTCCACCGGGGAGCTGTTTTTT. Its translation is CASRLAWGSTGELFF.

The V call is TRBV7-3, the J call TRBJ2-1; 9 positions match TRBD1. V lost 6 bases, J lost 0 bases, and 12 bases stayed unmatched. CDR1 SGHTA and CDR2 FQGTGA come from the germline V gene. This CDR3 has 18 amino acids. The CDR3 is CASRGGGTGKSSYNEQFF. The CDR3 DNA reads TGTGCCAGCAGGGGCGGCGGGACAGGGAAGAGCTCCTACAATGAGCAGTTCTTC.

The chain uses TRBV5-1 and TRBJ2-2; 7 positions match TRBD1. V was pared by 4 bases and J by 1 base, with 4 bases of the junction left unmatched. Germline-derived CDR1 and CDR2 are SGHRS and YFSETQ. This CDR3 region has 15 residues. The CDR3 loop is CASSNSGGNTGELFF. The CDR3 bases are TGCGCCAGCAGCAATTCAGGGGGGAACACCGGGGAGCTGTTTTTT.

The chain links TRBV6-5 to TRBJ1-2, with TRBD1 matching over 9 bases. V shed 4 bases and J 1 base; nucleotides not matched to a gene: 4. The CDR3 loop spans 15 amino acids. Germline V lookup: CDR1 MNHEY, CDR2 SVGAGI. The CDR3 DNA follows: TGTGCCAGCAGTTTGGGACAGGGAGGTAACTATGGCTACACCTTC. Protein: CASSLGQGGNYGYTF.

This rearrangement joins TRBV6-1 to TRBJ2-7, with 10 bases fitting TRBD1. V gave up 6 bases and J gave up 5 bases; unmatched junction bases: 10. The CDR3 sequence is 15 residues long. The germline V gene has CDR1 MNHNS and CDR2 SASEGT. This chain's CDR3 is CASREGQGINHEQYF. The CDR3 DNA reads TGTGCCAGCAGAGAGGGACAGGGGATAAACCACGAGCAGTACTTC.

The chain combines TRBV4-1 with TRBJ2-7; D is possibly TRBD1 (6 bases). This CDR3 is 14 amino acids long. Trimming left V 1 base short and J 3 bases short, with 10 bases between. In germline, CDR1 is MGHRA, CDR2 YSYEKL. The CDR3 region is CASSQGGGLYEQYF. DNA for the CDR3: TGCGCCAGCAGCCAAGGAGGGGGTCTCTACGAGCAGTACTTC.

This clone was seen a few times. The chain uses TRBV11-2 and TRBJ2-3; 10 bases are shared with TRBD2. There are 17 residues in the CDR3. After removal of 0 bases from V and 2 bases from J, the junction contained 5 bases not matched to a gene. Germline CDR1 SGHAT, CDR2 FQNNGV. CDR3 amino acids: CASSLDPGLAHTDTQYF. The CDR3, as DNA: TGTGCCAGCAGCTTAGACCCGGGACTAGCGCACACAGATACGCAGTATTTT.

J is TRBJ2-1 and V is TRBV4-2; 9 bases line up with TRBD2. The CDR3 is made up of 19 amino acids. The V segment lost 4 bases and the J segment 4 bases; nucleotides outside the gene matches: 17. In germline, CDR1 is LGHNA, CDR2 YNFKEQ. CDR3 sequence: CASSRLSFSASGAYNEQFF. The CDR3 DNA reads as TGTGCCAGCAGCCGTCTCAGTTTTTCCGCTAGCGGGGCTTACAATGAGCAGTTCTTC.

The rearrangement joins TRBV6-1 to TRBJ1-4; 7 positions agree with TRBD1. Germline CDR1 is MNHNS and CDR2 is SASEGT. The CDR3 extends over 14 amino acids. V gave up 6 bases and J gave up 4 bases; unmatched junction bases: 5. This CDR3 is CASRNRGGNEKLFF. The CDR3 DNA sequence: TGTGCCAGCAGAAACAGGGGCGGTAATGAAAAACTGTTTTTT.

The V call is TRBV5-1, the J call TRBJ2-1; tentative D call: TRBD2 (8 bases). Trimming pared 6 bases from V and 7 bases from J, leaving 23 bases between. This CDR3 contains 16 residues. CDR1 SGHRS and CDR2 YFSETQ come from the germline V gene. CDR3 amino acids: CASTGGFGGGWNEQFF. CDR3 DNA: TGCGCCAGCACAGGGGGTTTCGGGGGGGGATGGAATGAGCAGTTCTTC.

The chain links TRBV5-1 to TRBJ2-3; TRBD1 matches 7 bases. V trimming: 6 bases; J trimming: 1 base; junction bases outside the gene matches: 5. This CDR3 contains 14 residues. Germline V gives CDR1 SGHRS, CDR2 YFSETQ. The CDR3 here is CASMTGFGTDTQYF. Here the CDR3 DNA reads TGCGCCAGCATGACAGGGTTCGGCACAGATACGCAGTATTTT.

CDR3 region: CSVEGLRGTEAFF. In DNA form, the CDR3 reads TGCAGCGTTGAAGGTTTGCGCGGCACTGAAGCTTTCTTT. This rearrangement joins TRBV29-1 to TRBJ1-1; no definite D call. CDR3 length: 13 amino acids. V was shortened by 1 base and J by 4 bases, with 10 bases between the two germline ends. CDR1 SQVTM and CDR2 ANQGSEA come from the germline V gene.

This clone was counted a few times. The gene calls are TRBV28 and TRBJ2-3; TRBD2 agrees at 13 bases. The germline gives CDR1 MDHEN, CDR2 SYDVKM. V shed 4 bases, J shed 2 bases, and the junction held 12 bases outside the gene matches. There are 19 residues in the CDR3. CDR3 sequence: CASSSTGTSGEVPTDTQYF. The CDR3 nucleotides read TGTGCCAGCAGTTCAACCGGGACTAGCGGGGAGGTCCCCACAGATACGCAGTATTTT.

The chain uses TRBV29-1 and TRBJ1-1; D gene unclear. Germline values: CDR1 SQVTM, CDR2 ANQGSEA. The CDR3 contains 13 residues. V lost 5 bases, J lost 3 bases, and 13 bases lay in between. The CDR3 spells CSVRIGRDTEAFF. The CDR3 bases are TGCAGCGTTCGAATAGGGCGGGACACTGAAGCTTTCTTT.